The 8 T cell receptor beta chains below come from one sample, sequenced in a study of blood T cell repertoires in COVID-19. Generated by immunoSEQ multiplex PCR, the TCRdb table keeps only in-frame clones and is missing some. The data hold about 200,000 clones, with around 80% observed a single time. The sample taken for sequencing was peripheral blood. The receptors were gathered from a woman aged 60-75 years with COVID-19, enrolled during active disease.

The V and J genes are TRBV6-6 and TRBJ1-5, with a tentative D call TRBD1 (6 bases). Germline lookup yields CDR1 MNHNY and CDR2 SVGAGI (reference sequence). This CDR3 region has 15 residues. Trimming shortened V by 7 bases and J by 4 bases, and 17 bases separated the two germline ends. The CDR3 DNA sequence: TGTGCCAGCACCAACCTTGGACAGAAAAATCAGCCCCAGCATTTT. Translating it yields CASTNLGQKNQPQHF.

V is TRBV6-4 and J is TRBJ2-7, with D maybe TRBD2 (6 bases). The CDR3 is 13 residues long. Germline-derived CDR1 and CDR2 are MRHNA and SNTAGT. V was trimmed by 4 bases and J by 4 bases, leaving 11 bases between them. The CDR3 DNA follows: TGTGCCAGCAGTGCGGGAGCCGGGTACGAGCAGTACTTC. This translates into CASSAGAGYEQYF.

This rearrangement joins TRBV2 to TRBJ2-3; D is uncertain. The CDR3 is made up of 14 amino acids. Germline CDR1 reads SNHLY; CDR2 reads FYNNEI. Between the trimmed V and J ends, which lost 7 bases and 2 bases, there was a span of 13 bases. CDR3 in amino acids: CASKYQRLTDTQYF. CDR3 DNA: TGTGCCAGCAAATATCAGCGACTCACAGATACGCAGTATTTT.

This chain links TRBV18 with TRBJ1-3, with D unresolved. The CDR3 runs 16 residues. Germline-derived CDR1 and CDR2 are KGHSH and LQKENI. V dropped 1 base and J dropped 0 bases, with 10 bases sitting between them. The DNA for the CDR3 is TGTGCCAGCTCACCACTGGAGGGAATCTCTGGAAACACCATATATTTT. Translation gives CASSPLEGISGNTIYF.

The CDR3 sequence: CASSHLAGGPADTQYF. DNA for the CDR3: TGCGCCAGCAGCCATCTAGCGGGAGGGCCGGCAGATACGCAGTATTTT. The chain joins TRBV4-3 to TRBJ2-3; 12 bases match TRBD2. Trimming removed 3 bases from V and 4 bases from J; junction bases left unmatched: 5. Germline assignment: CDR1 LGHNA and CDR2 YSLEER. The CDR3 consists of 16 residues.

The chain combines TRBV5-4 with TRBJ2-2; 8 nucleotides line up with TRBD2. Trimming cost V 4 bases and J 4 bases; bases outside gene matches: 6. Germline-derived CDR1 and CDR2 are SGHNT and YYREEE (reference sequence). CDR3 size: 15 residues. CDR3 bases: TGTGCCAGCAGCCTGTACGGGACTAGCACCGGGGAGCTGTTTTTT. Its protein product is CASSLYGTSTGELFF. The full variable domain, completed using reference TRBV5-4 and TRBJ2-2, is ETGVTQSPTHLIKTRGQQVTLRCSSQSGHNTVSWYQQALGQGPQFIFQYYREEENGRGNFPPRFSGLQFPNYSSELNVNALELDDSALYLCASSLYGTSTGELFFGEGSRLTVL.

The chain combines TRBV6-5 with TRBJ2-2; 8 bases fit TRBD2. Trimming took 5 bases from V and 3 from J; bases not matched to a gene: 2. This CDR3 contains 14 residues. In germline, CDR1 is MNHEY, CDR2 SVGAGI. The DNA of the CDR3 is TGTGCCAGCAGTACTAGCGGATACACCGGGGAGCTGTTTTTT. Amino acids: CASSTSGYTGELFF.

The genes are TRBV7-2 and TRBJ2-7, with a tentative D call TRBD2 (6 bases). The V end lost 3 bases, the J end lost 2 bases, and 11 bases lay between the germline ends. Germline V gene data show CDR1 as SGHTA and CDR2 as FQGNSA. The CDR3 sequence is 14 residues long. The CDR3 nucleotides are TGTGCCAGCAGCTTCAGGCGGGGCCCCTACGAGCAGTACTTC. Its protein product is CASSFRRGPYEQYF.